Below, 6 T cell receptor beta chains from the same sample are listed, as sequenced in a study. TCRdb re-called the RT-PCR reads with MiXCR, one entry per CDR3 protein. The table records about 700,000 distinct CDR3 sequences, 14% of them present only once. Source material: memory CD4+ T cells from blood. The receptor source for this set is a female donor in good health, serving as a healthy control.

The V call is TRBV4-2, the J call TRBJ1-1; D might be TRBD1 (5 bases). The CDR3 runs to 16 residues. Germline V gene sequence: CDR1 LGHNA, CDR2 YNFKEQ. V dropped 1 base and J dropped 1 base, with 13 bases sitting between them. In DNA form, the CDR3 reads TGTGCCAGCAGCCAAGCGGGGCAGGTTGAGAACACTGAAGCTTTCTTT. It specifies CASSQAGQVENTEAFF.

This clonotype appeared many times. A read error is likely here: a far larger clone is one base away. The chain carries TRBV5-6 and TRBJ2-5; TRBD1 or TRBD2 may be the D gene (5 bases each). V lost 3 bases and J 5 bases, leaving 5 bases between the germline ends. This CDR3 comprises 11 residues. The V gene's germline CDR1 is SGHDT and CDR2 YYEEEE. This CDR3 is CASSWGETQYF. As DNA, the CDR3 is TGTGCCAGCAGCTGGGGGGAGACCCAGTACTTC. Supplemented by reference TRBV5-6 and TRBJ2-5, the full variable domain reads DAGVTQSPTHLIKTRGQQVTLRCSPKSGHDTVSWYQQALGQGPQFIFQYYEEEERQRGNFPDRFSGHQFPNYSSELNVNALLLGDSALYLCASSWGETQYFGPGTRLLVL.

The gene calls are TRBV28 and TRBJ1-5; D might be TRBD1 (6 bases). CDR1 and CDR2 (germline): MDHEN, SYDVKM. The CDR3 totals 16 residues. Trimming removed 0 bases at V and 5 bases at J, with 14 bases between. The CDR3 here is CASSLWDSRGDQPQHF. CDR3 DNA sequence: TGTGCCAGCAGTTTATGGGACAGTCGCGGGGATCAGCCCCAGCATTTT.

The chain couples TRBV9 to TRBJ1-2; TRBD1 aligns across 12 bases. This CDR3 region has 17 residues. V gave up 2 bases and J gave up 3 bases; unmatched junction bases: 8. The germline V gene has CDR1 SGDLS and CDR2 YYNGEE. Written as DNA, the CDR3 is TGTGCCAGCAGCGTCCCCGGGACAGGGGGCGCTGACTATGGCTACACCTTC. It codes for CASSVPGTGGADYGYTF. The full variable domain, completed using reference TRBV9 and TRBJ1-2, is DSGVTQTPKHLITATGQRVTLRCSPRSGDLSVYWYQQSLDQGLQFLIQYYNGEERAKGNILERFSAQQFPDLHSELNLSSLELGDSALYFCASSVPGTGGADYGYTFGSGTRLTVV.

CDR3 DNA sequence: TGTGCCGGACCGGGTCGAGGGGCTTTCTATGGCTACACCTTC. Amino acid sequence: CAGPGRGAFYGYTF. The rearrangement uses TRBV30 and TRBJ1-2, with a possible D match to TRBD1 (5 bases). V was clipped by 8 bases and J by 4 bases, with 20 bases between them. The CDR3 contains 14 residues. The germline V gene encodes CDR1 GTSNPN and CDR2 SVGIG (reference sequence).

Only a few counts were recorded for this clonotype. V usage is TRBV19 and J usage is TRBJ1-2; no definite D call. Trimming left V 7 bases short and J 0 bases short, with 12 bases between. Germline V CDR1 and CDR2: LNHDA, SQIVND (reference sequence). This CDR3 contains 14 residues. CDR3 region: CASIGQVTNYGYTF. For the CDR3, the DNA is TGTGCCAGTATAGGGCAGGTTACTAACTATGGCTACACCTTC.